This T cell receptor beta chain was recovered during a study of T cell responses to AZD1222 COVID-19 vaccine. This clone is medium-sized (0.01 to 0.1%). The antigen is unknown. The CDR3 contains 14 residues. V gave up 5 bases and J gave up 6 bases; unmatched junction bases: 7. Germline V gives CDR1 SGHTA, CDR2 FQGNSA. Generated by immunoSEQ multiplex PCR, the TCRdb table keeps only in-frame clones and is missing some. Among about 120,000 clones listed, 80% to 90% were seen once. General study points: Spike was spanned by vaccine-associated CD4 TCRs, which were dominant at 160-218 and 743-854. Sampling that yielded the repertoires occurred only after the peak T cell response. The number of AZD1222 recipients seropositive at baseline was only five or six. Targets within unmutated variant regions were reportedly found for nearly half of spike-specific TCRs.

The receptor comes from an adult in good health. The rearrangement links TRBV7-2 to TRBJ2-7; 10 nucleotides align to TRBD2. The material sequenced was peripheral blood, taken on day 0 of MenACWY control vaccination. CDR3 in DNA: TGTGCCAGCAGCCGCTATAGCGGGGGGTTCGAGCAGTACTTC. Protein: CASSRYSGGFEQYF.